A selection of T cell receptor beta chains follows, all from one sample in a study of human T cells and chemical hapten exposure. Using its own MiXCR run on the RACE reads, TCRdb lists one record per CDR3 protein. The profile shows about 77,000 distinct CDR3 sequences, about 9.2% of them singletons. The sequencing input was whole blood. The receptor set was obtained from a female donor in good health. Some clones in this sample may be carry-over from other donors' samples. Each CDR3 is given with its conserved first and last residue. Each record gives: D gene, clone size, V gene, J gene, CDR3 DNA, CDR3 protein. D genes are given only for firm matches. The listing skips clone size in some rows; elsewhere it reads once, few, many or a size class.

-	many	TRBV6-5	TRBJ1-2	TGTGCCAGCAGTCTCCGGGCTTCAAAGGGGGGCTACACCTTC	CASSLRASKGGYTF
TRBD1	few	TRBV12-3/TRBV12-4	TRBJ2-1	TGTGCCAGCACCCTCCCGGGACAGGGGGCCTACAATGAGCAGTTCTTC	CASTLPGQGAYNEQFF
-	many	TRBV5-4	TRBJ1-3	TGTGCCAGCAGCTTGACAAGGGGCTCTGGAAACACCATATATTTT	CASSLTRGSGNTIYF
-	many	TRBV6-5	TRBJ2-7	TGTGCCAGCAGGCATCTGGACGGACCCTCGGGGCAGTACTTC	CASRHLDGPSGQYF
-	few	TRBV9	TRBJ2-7	TGTGCCAGCAGCGGTCGGACCGGGACCCTCTACGAGCAGTACTTC	CASSGRTGTLYEQYF
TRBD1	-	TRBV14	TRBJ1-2	TGTGCCAGCAGCCTCAACAGGGGGGTCAACTATGGCTACACCTTC	CASSLNRGVNYGYTF
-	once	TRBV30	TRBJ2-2	TGTGCCTCAAAGGGAGGGGGGGACAACGGGGAGCTGTTTTTT	CASKGGGDNGELFF
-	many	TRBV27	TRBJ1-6	TGTGCCAGCAGTTTATTCCCCCCGCAGGGGAGTAATTCACCCCTCCACTTT	CASSLFPPQGSNSPLHF
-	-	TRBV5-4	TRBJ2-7	TGTGCCAGCAGCTTGTCAACAGGGACTGGGGCATCCGACGAGCAGTACTTC	CASSLSTGTGASDEQYF
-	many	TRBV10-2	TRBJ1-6	TGCGCCAGCAGCAGGGGAGATTCACCCCTCCACTTT	CASSRGDSPLHF
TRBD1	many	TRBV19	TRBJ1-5	TGTGCCAGTAGTATTGGACAGGGGGGCAATCAGCCCCAGCATTTT	CASSIGQGGNQPQHF
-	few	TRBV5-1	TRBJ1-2	TGCGCCAGCAGCTTGGAAGTCATGGGGAATGGCGGCTACACCTTC	CASSLEVMGNGGYTF
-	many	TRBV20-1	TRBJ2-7	TGCAGTGCTAGAACCTCCTACGAGCAGTACTTC	CSARTSYEQYF
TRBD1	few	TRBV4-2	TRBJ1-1	TGTGCCAGCAGCCAAGAGCCGCACAGGGGGGCTTTCTTT	CASSQEPHRGAFF
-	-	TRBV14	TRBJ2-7	TGTGCCAGCAGCCAACTCAGGGGCTACGAGCAGTACTTC	CASSQLRGYEQYF
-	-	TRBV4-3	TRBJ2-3	TGCGCCAGCAGGCCCGCGGAGGGCACAGATACGCAGTATTTT	CASRPAEGTDTQYF
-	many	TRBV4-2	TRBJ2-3	TGTGCCAGCAGCCCCCCCCGGGGCGGGGCTGGCACAGATACGCAGTATTTT	CASSPPRGGAGTDTQYF
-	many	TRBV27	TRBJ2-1	TGTGCCAGCAGTCCCCGAGGAGCAGGGTCCAATGAGCAGTTCTTC	CASSPRGAGSNEQFF
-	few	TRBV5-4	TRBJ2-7	TGTGCCAGCAGCTTGCAGGGAGGATCTCACGAGCAGTACTTC	CASSLQGGSHEQYF
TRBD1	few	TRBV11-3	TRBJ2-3	TGTGCCAGCAGCTTGGACAGGGTTAGGCGTACGCAGTATTTT	CASSLDRVRRTQYF
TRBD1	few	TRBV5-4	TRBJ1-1	TGTGCCAGCAGCTATTTAAGGGACAGGGGGACGACTGAAGCTTTCTTT	CASSYLRDRGTTEAFF
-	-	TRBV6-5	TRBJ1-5	TGTGCCAGCAGCATGGGTACGGGTCAGCCCCAGCATTTT	CASSMGTGQPQHF
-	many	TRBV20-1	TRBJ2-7	TGCAGTGCCCAGGGTGAGGGCGGGGACGAGCAGTACTTC	CSAQGEGGDEQYF
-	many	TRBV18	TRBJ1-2	TGTGCCAGCTCACCGGGGGGAAGTGGCTACACCTTC	CASSPGGSGYTF
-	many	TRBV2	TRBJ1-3	TGTGCCAGCAGTGAGACGGTGGGGGCTGGAAACACCATATATTTT	CASSETVGAGNTIYF
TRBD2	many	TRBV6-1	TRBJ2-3	TGTGCCAGCAGTGAATTTAGCGGGGGGGCAGATACGCAGTATTTT	CASSEFSGGADTQYF
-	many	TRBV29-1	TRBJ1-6	TGCAGCGTTGGTCAGGGCAATTCGCCCCTCCACTTT	CSVGQGNSPLHF
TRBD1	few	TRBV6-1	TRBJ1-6	TGTGCCAGCAGGGGGACAGGCACTAATTCACCCCTCCACTTT	CASRGTGTNSPLHF
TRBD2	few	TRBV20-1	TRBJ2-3	TGCAGTGCTAGGGCAAGCGGGGTTGGCTCAGATACGCAGTATTTT	CSARASGVGSDTQYF
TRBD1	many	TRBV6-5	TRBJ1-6	TGTGCCAGCAGTCCCCATGTGGGACAGAGTTCACCCCTCCACTTT	CASSPHVGQSSPLHF
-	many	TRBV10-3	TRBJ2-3	TGTGCCATCAGCGATGCTAACAGGGCTAGCACAGATACGCAGTATTTT	CAISDANRASTDTQYF
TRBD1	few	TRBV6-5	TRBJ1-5	TGTGCCAGCAGTTTGACAGGGGGCGACAATCAGCCCCAGCATTTT	CASSLTGGDNQPQHF
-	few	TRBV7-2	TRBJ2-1	TGTGCCAGCAGCTTAGTGGGAACCACGAGCTCCTACAATGAGCAGTTCTTC	CASSLVGTTSSYNEQFF
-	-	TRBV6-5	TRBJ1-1	TGTGCCAGCAGTCACCGGACCGGGGCTTTCTTT	CASSHRTGAFF
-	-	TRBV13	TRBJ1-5	TGTGCCAGCAGCTCGTTTCACCGGGACTCCTCAGCAGATACGCAGCATTTT	CASSSFHRDSSADTQHF
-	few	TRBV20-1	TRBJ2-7	TGCAGTGCTAGAGCCATCGACAGCCAGAATTACGAGCAGTACTTC	CSARAIDSQNYEQYF
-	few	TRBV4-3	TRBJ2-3	TGCGCCAGCAGCCAAGGGCCCAGGGGGGGCACAGATACGCAGTATTTT	CASSQGPRGGTDTQYF
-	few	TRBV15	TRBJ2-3	TGTGCCACCAGCCGCACCGGGGGGCCCAGCACAGATACGCAGTATTTT	CATSRTGGPSTDTQYF
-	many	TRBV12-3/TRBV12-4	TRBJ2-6	TGTGCCAGCAGTCTTATCGGGAAGTCTGGGGCCAACGTCCTGACTTTC	CASSLIGKSGANVLTF
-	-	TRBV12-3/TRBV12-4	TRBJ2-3	TGTGCCAGCAGTCCACGCAGGGGCGCAGATACGCAGTATTTT	CASSPRRGADTQYF
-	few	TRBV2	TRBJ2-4	TGTGCCAGCAAGAGACTTAGTCGGGGACCTGACTTC	CASKRLSRGPDF
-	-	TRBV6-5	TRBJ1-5	TGTGCCAGCAGCCCGGGATATCAGCCCCAGCATTTT	CASSPGYQPQHF
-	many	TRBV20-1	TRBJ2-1	TGCAGTGCTAGAGATACCCATGAGCAGTTCTTC	CSARDTHEQFF
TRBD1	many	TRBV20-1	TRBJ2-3	TGCAGTGCCACGAAAGGGACAGGCCCCGATACGCAGTATTTT	CSATKGTGPDTQYF
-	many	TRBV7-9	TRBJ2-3	TGTGCCAGCAGCTTACTTTTGGGCACAGATACGCAGTATTTT	CASSLLLGTDTQYF
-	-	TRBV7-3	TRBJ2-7	TGTGCCAGCAGCTTAGCCCCGGTCCACGAGCAGTACTTC	CASSLAPVHEQYF
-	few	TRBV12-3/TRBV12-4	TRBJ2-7	TGTGCCAGCAGTTTATTGTCAGATAGGTACGAGCAGTACTTC	CASSLLSDRYEQYF
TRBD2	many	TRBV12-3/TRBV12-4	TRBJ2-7	TGTGCCAGCAGGCTAGCGGGGGGGCCCAACGAGCAGTACTTC	CASRLAGGPNEQYF
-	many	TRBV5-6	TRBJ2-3	TGTGCCAGCACCTTGGGGACCCTCACAGATACGCAGTATTTT	CASTLGTLTDTQYF
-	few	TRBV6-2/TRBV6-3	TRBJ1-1	TGTGCCAGCAGTCCAAATACGGGGACTGAAGCTTTCTTT	CASSPNTGTEAFF
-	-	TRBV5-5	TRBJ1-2	TGTGCCAGCAGACACAAAATCGGAATCGCCGGAAACTATGGCTACACCTTC	CASRHKIGIAGNYGYTF
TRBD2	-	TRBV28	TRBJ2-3	TGTGCCAGCAGTTTGCCACTAGCGGGGGGACGAGATACGCAGTATTTT	CASSLPLAGGRDTQYF
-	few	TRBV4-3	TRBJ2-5	TGCGCCAGCAGCCGTGGTATAGCCTTTCTGATGGAGACCCAGTACTTC	CASSRGIAFLMETQYF